These 21 T cell receptor beta chains came from one sample sequenced in a study of T cell responses to AZD1222 COVID-19 vaccine. The repertoire was sequenced with immunoSEQ multiplex PCR; TCRdb's copy has only in-frame clones and lacks some. The sample holds nearly 200,000 clones, 80% to 95% seen once. Sample: peripheral blood, taken 28 days after the second AZD1222 dose. The receptors stem from an adult who received the AZD1222 COVID-19 vaccine.

CDR3 loop: CASPTGDEETQYF. CDR3 in DNA: TGTGCCAGCCCGACAGGGGATGAAGAGACCCAGTACTTC. The genes are TRBV2 and TRBJ2-5, with 8 bases aligning to TRBD1. Germline CDR1 reads SNHLY; CDR2 reads FYNNEI. Trimming removed 8 bases from V and 3 bases from J; junction bases left unmatched: 5. The CDR3 has 13 residues.

This clone came up a few times. The gene calls are TRBV7-7 and TRBJ2-2; 8 nucleotides agree with TRBD1. J was trimmed by 3 bases and V by 5 bases; bases with no gene match: 5. The CDR3 loop spans 15 amino acids. The germline gives CDR1 SSHAT, CDR2 FNYEAQ (reference sequence). The CDR3 loop reads CASSPQGAYTGELFF. The CDR3 DNA reads TGTGCCAGCAGCCCGCAGGGGGCGTACACCGGGGAGCTGTTTTTT.

Here the CDR3 reads CASRLTGSVGKLFF. The CDR3 coding sequence is TGTGCCAGCAGACTCACAGGGTCTGTCGGAAAACTGTTTTTT. V gene TRBV27 combines with J gene TRBJ1-4; a weak D match, TRBD1 (6 bases). The CDR3 loop spans 14 amino acids. V was pared by 6 bases and J by 10 bases, with 18 bases between. Germline CDR1 is MNHEY and CDR2 is SMNVEV (reference sequence). Combining the CDR3 with reference TRBV27 and TRBJ1-4 gives the whole variable domain EAQVTQNPRYLITVTGKKLTVTCSQNMNHEYMSWYRQDPGLGLRQIYYSMNVEVTDKGDVPEGYKVSRKEKRNFPLILESPSPNQTSLYFCASRLTGSVGKLFFGSGTQLSVL.

The chain has TRBV5-1 and TRBJ2-5, with D perhaps being TRBD1 or TRBD2 (5 bases each). Between the trimmed V and J ends, which lost 2 bases and 1 base, there was a span of 9 bases. The CDR3 is 14 residues long. Germline CDR1 is SGHRS and CDR2 is YFSETQ. The DNA for the CDR3 is TGCGCCAGCAGCTTCTGGGGGACCCAAGAGACCCAGTACTTC. Encoded protein: CASSFWGTQETQYF.

CDR3 amino acids: CASSHIQVAYEQYF. The CDR3, as DNA: TGTGCCAGCAGCCATATTCAGGTTGCCTACGAGCAGTACTTC. The V gene is TRBV14, the J gene TRBJ2-7; D gene unclear. The CDR3 length is 14 residues. The germline V gene has CDR1 SGHDN and CDR2 FVKESK. V lost 3 bases and J 2 bases, leaving 11 bases between the germline ends.

This sequence joins TRBV27 and TRBJ2-7; 9 bases fit TRBD2. V shed 6 bases, J shed 4 bases, and the junction held 7 bases outside the gene matches. Germline V gene lookup returns CDR1 MNHEY and CDR2 SMNVEV (reference sequence). This CDR3 spans 14 amino acids. CDR3 nucleotide sequence: TGTGCCAGCAGGGTAGCGGGGGTAAAGTACGAGCAGTACTTC. This codes for CASRVAGVKYEQYF.

This chain links TRBV5-1 with TRBJ2-5; no firm D call. This CDR3 is built from 14 residues. The germline V and J ends were trimmed by 1 base and 1 base, with 8 bases remaining between them. Germline V gives CDR1 SGHRS, CDR2 YFSETQ. This CDR3 reads CASSLNGIQETQYF. The CDR3 nucleotides read TGCGCCAGCAGCTTGAACGGAATCCAAGAGACCCAGTACTTC.

The J gene is TRBJ2-5, the V gene TRBV20-1, with D unclear. The CDR3 covers 10 residues. CDR1 is DFQATT and CDR2 is SNEGSKA in the germline V gene (reference sequence). Trimming removed 5 bases at V and 7 bases at J, with 8 bases between. The CDR3 nucleotides are TGCAGTGCTCCCCTGGGGACCCAGTACTTC. This codes for CSAPLGTQYF.

The chain is built from TRBV6-1 and TRBJ2-3; 8 bases are a match to TRBD2. The V segment lost 3 bases and the J segment 2 bases; nucleotides outside the gene matches: 13. Germline assignment: CDR1 MNHNS and CDR2 SASEGT. This CDR3 contains 18 residues. The CDR3 region is CASSDYGGAGGATDTQYF. The CDR3 DNA reads TGTGCCAGCAGTGATTACGGGGGCGCGGGGGGTGCCACAGATACGCAGTATTTT.

This chain links TRBV6-1 with TRBJ1-5; perhaps TRBD1 as D (5 bases). There are 14 residues in the CDR3. Germline-derived CDR1 and CDR2 are MNHNS and SASEGT. V lost 3 bases, J lost 7 bases, and 13 bases lay in between. In DNA, the CDR3 is TGTGCCAGCAGTGAGACCTCAGGGTACCAGCCCCAGCATTTT. Amino acid sequence: CASSETSGYQPQHF.

The chain combines TRBV21-1 with TRBJ1-2; the table's TRBD1 call for D was not verified on the DNA. TRBV21-1 is tagged as a pseudogene. The CDR3 sequence is 15 residues long. The CDR3 DNA follows: TGTGCCAGCAGCAAAGTAGGGTACAGGGAACATGGCTACACCTTC. Translated, it gives CASSKVGYREHGYTF.

The genes are TRBV12-3 or TRBV12-4 and TRBJ1-4; D ambiguous. V was trimmed by 3 bases and J by 5 bases, leaving 4 bases between them. The CDR3 is made up of 12 amino acids. The CDR3 protein is CASSLLNEKLFF. DNA for the CDR3: TGTGCCAGCAGTTTGCTGAATGAAAAACTGTTTTTT.

The V gene is TRBV19, the J gene TRBJ1-6, with a weak D call TRBD1 (6 bases). Trimming stripped 1 base from V and 7 bases from J, with 14 bases between. Germline V gene lookup returns CDR1 LNHDA and CDR2 SQIVND (reference sequence). The CDR3 runs to 16 residues. In DNA, the CDR3 is TGTGCCAGTAGTATAGTGGGGCAGGGGCGGAATTCACCCCTCCACTTT. Its translation is CASSIVGQGRNSPLHF.

The CDR3 region has the DNA TGTGCCAGCAGCTTAAAGGGGACCGGGACAGGGCGGTACGAGCAGTACTTC. This sequence encodes CASSLKGTGTGRYEQYF. V usage is TRBV7-9 and J usage is TRBJ2-7; 9 bases map to TRBD1. The V and J ends lost 2 bases and 4 bases, in that order; junction bases with no gene match: 12. Germline V gene sequence: CDR1 SEHNR, CDR2 FQNEAQ (reference sequence). This CDR3 is 17 amino acids long.

The chain couples TRBV25-1 to TRBJ1-2, with D hard to call. This CDR3 region has 13 residues. Germline CDR1 and CDR2: MGHDK and SYGVNS. V was shortened by 8 bases and J by 5 bases, with 15 bases between the two germline ends. CDR3 sequence: CASGGDIPYGYTF. In DNA form, the CDR3 reads TGTGCCAGCGGTGGAGACATTCCATATGGCTACACCTTC.

V gene TRBV28 combines with J gene TRBJ1-2; D is unclear. Germline V gives CDR1 MDHEN, CDR2 SYDVKM. The CDR3 extends over 11 amino acids. The V end lost 6 bases, the J end lost 5 bases, and 7 bases lay between the germline ends. The chain's CDR3 is CASSQGYGYTF. The CDR3 coding sequence is TGTGCCAGCAGCCAAGGGTATGGCTACACCTTC.

The rearrangement links TRBV24-1 to TRBJ2-2; D possibly uses TRBD1 or TRBD2 (6 bases each). Germline lookup yields CDR1 KGHDR and CDR2 SFDVKD. The V end was cut by 6 bases, the J end by 5 bases, with 21 bases between. The CDR3 length is 17 residues. CDR3: CATSRPRREGGTGELFF. The CDR3 DNA is TGTGCCACCAGTCGACCGCGGCGAGAGGGGGGAACCGGGGAGCTGTTTTTT.

DNA of the CDR3: TGCAGCGTTGAAGGGAACGGACAGGGACAGTACTTC. Translating it yields CSVEGNGQGQYF. The rearrangement links TRBV29-1 to TRBJ2-7; 8 nucleotides align to TRBD1. V dropped 1 base and J dropped 10; count of bases not matched to a gene: 6. The V gene's germline CDR1 is SQVTM and CDR2 ANQGSEA. The CDR3 is 12 residues long.

The chain carries TRBV7-9 and TRBJ2-7; D unresolved. V lost 0 bases and J lost 0, with 3 bases in between. CDR3 size: 13 residues. The germline CDR1 and CDR2 sequences are SEHNR and FQNEAQ (reference sequence). The CDR3 protein is CASSLAHSYEQYF. The CDR3 nucleotides read TGTGCCAGCAGCTTAGCACACTCCTACGAGCAGTACTTC.

The DNA for the CDR3 is TGTGCCAGCAGCGTAACAGGATACAGCGCCACTGAAGCTTTCTTT. Protein sequence: CASSVTGYSATEAFF. The chain links TRBV7-8 to TRBJ1-1; D is perhaps TRBD1 (5 bases). The V gene lost 5 bases and the J gene lost 4 bases, with 17 bases spanning the gap. In germline, CDR1 is SGHVS, CDR2 FQNEAQ. This CDR3 region has 15 residues.

V and J are TRBV28 and TRBJ2-7; no reliable D call. The germline V gene encodes CDR1 MDHEN and CDR2 SYDVKM. CDR3 size: 14 residues. V shed 5 bases and J shed 3 bases, with 14 bases lying between them. CDR3: CASSKTEVNYEQYF. The CDR3 DNA follows: TGTGCCAGCAGTAAAACAGAGGTCAACTACGAGCAGTACTTC.